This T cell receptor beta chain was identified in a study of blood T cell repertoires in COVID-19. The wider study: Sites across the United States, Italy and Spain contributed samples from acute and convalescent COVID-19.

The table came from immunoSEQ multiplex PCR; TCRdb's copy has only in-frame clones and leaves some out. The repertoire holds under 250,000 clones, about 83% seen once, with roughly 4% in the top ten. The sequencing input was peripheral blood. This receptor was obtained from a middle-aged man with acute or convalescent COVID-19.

The CDR3 sequence: CASSLDRRLAGEQYF. The CDR3 DNA reads as TGTGCCAGCAGTTTGGACAGGCGTCTGGCGGGGGAGCAGTACTTC. The chain employs TRBV27 and TRBJ2-7; TRBD1 is a possible D gene (7 bases). CDR3 size: 15 residues. Trimming took off 3 bases at V and 7 bases at J, with 19 bases between the two ends. The germline V gene has CDR1 MNHEY and CDR2 SMNVEV (reference sequence).